The T cell receptor (beta chain) under discussion was sequenced for a study of tumor-infiltrating lymphocytes in primary liver carcinoma. As for the study in general: There were roughly 3.65 to 8 million productive TCRbeta reads per sample, a yield similar across tissue types.

Study-wide points: Researchers found tumor-adjacent and tumor-blood pairs overlapped less than tumor region pairs.

RNA isolated from unsorted whole blood supplied the blood RNA, with germline DNA also extracted. Synthesis of TCR beta cDNA was carried out from approximately 0.55 ug total RNA with a constant-region primer. Three rounds of nested multiplex PCR with slightly modified ARM-PCR produced TCR beta libraries. TRBV1-TRBV30 forward primers paired with a C-beta reverse primer drove the first two PCR rounds, 10 cycles each. TCRdb analysed the multiplex PCR reads with MiXCR anew, one entry per CDR3 protein. The sample has fewer than 400,000 distinct CDR3 sequences, more than 55% seen once. This clonotype was counted a few times. Its antigen is still unknown. Trimming removed 7 bases from V and 3 bases from J, with 16 bases in between. The CDR3 is 14 residues long. CDR1 and CDR2 from the germline V gene are MNHEY and SVGEGT.

This TCR was recovered from a woman younger than 45 with primary liver carcinoma and hepatitis B virus infection. This chain uses TRBV6-2 or TRBV6-3 with TRBJ2-7, with D maybe TRBD2 (6 bases). Sequencing input: peripheral blood. The CDR3 region is CASKRLQEGYEQYF. CDR3 in DNA: TGTGCCAGCAAAAGACTACAGGAGGGCTACGAGCAGTACTTC.